This T cell receptor (beta chain) was identified during a study of CXCR3-negative and CXCR3-positive naive CD8 T cells. Study outcomes and limitations: Hydrophobicity of TRB CDR3s was greater in CXCR3-positive naive cells than in CXCR3-negative naive cells. Diversity in memory CD8+ cells fell much lower than the comparably high levels seen in both naive subsets. TRBV-TRBJ usage matched between naive CXCR3-negative and CXCR3-positive cells but not between memory cells.

Within the CD8+ T cell compartment, naive cells were CD45RO-CCR7+CD27+CD95-. The CDR3 loop spans 14 amino acids. Germline CDR1 SGHRS, CDR2 YFSETQ. As regards this clonotype: Antigen: not known.

The method, 5' RACE with UMI labels, was used to prepare the TRB cDNA libraries. TCRdb reanalyzed the 5' RACE reads, giving one entry per CDR3 protein sequence and no DNA. The table for this sample gives more than 20,000 distinct CDR3 sequences. This TCR came from a human donor in good health. Some clones in this sample may be carry-over from other donors' samples. Sequenced sample: naive CXCR3- CD8+ T cells from blood. Subset in this sample: CD45RO-CCR7+CD27+CD95- naive CD8+ T cells lacking CXCR3 (TNR3-). The chain has TRBV5-1 and TRBJ2-7; TCRdb outputs TRBD1, but without DNA this stays unchecked. CDR3 in amino acids: CASSPGTGSYEQYF. Full variable domain (missing parts from reference TRBV5-1 and TRBJ2-7): KAGVTQTPRYLIKTRGQQVTLSCSPISGHRSVSWYQQTPGQGLQFLFEYFSETQRNKGNFPGRFSGRQFSNSRSEMNVSTLELGDSALYLCASSPGTGSYEQYFGPGTRLTVT.